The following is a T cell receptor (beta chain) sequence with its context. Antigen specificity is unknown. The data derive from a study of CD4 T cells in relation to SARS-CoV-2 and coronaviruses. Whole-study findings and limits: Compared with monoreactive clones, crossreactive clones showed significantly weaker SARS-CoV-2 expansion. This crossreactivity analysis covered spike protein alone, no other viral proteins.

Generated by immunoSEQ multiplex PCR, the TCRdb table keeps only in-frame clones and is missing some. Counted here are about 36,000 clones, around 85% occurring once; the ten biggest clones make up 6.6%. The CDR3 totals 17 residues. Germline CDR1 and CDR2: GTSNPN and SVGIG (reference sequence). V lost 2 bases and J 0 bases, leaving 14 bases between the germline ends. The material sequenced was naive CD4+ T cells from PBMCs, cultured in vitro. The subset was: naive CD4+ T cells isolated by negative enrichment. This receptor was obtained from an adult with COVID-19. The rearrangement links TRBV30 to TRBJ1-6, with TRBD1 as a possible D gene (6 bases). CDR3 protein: CAWSRQGWSSYNSPLHF. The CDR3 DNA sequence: TGTGCCTGGAGTCGCCAGGGGTGGAGCTCCTATAATTCACCCCTCCACTTT.